Following are 13 T cell receptor beta chains from one sample sequenced in a study of T-cell memory formation after mild COVID-19. TCRdb re-called the 5' RACE reads through MiXCR, storing one row per CDR3 protein. The sample has a few hundred thousand distinct CDR3 sequences, around 20% seen once. Sequencing input: PBMCs or a T cell subset sorted from them (not recorded which). The receptors here all came from a man aged 18 to 35 who had mild COVID-19 (a few samples of this study predate the infection). Cell type and time point are not known.

The rearrangement joins TRBV4-3 to TRBJ2-6, with 7 bases identical to TRBD2. The germline gives CDR1 LGHNA, CDR2 YSLEER. The CDR3 has 16 amino acids. Losses at the gene ends were 4 bases for V and 0 bases for J; bases not matched to a gene: 3. The CDR3 reads CASSPRGDSGANVLTF. The CDR3 DNA reads TGCGCCAGCAGCCCCCGGGGGGACTCTGGGGCCAACGTCCTGACTTTC.

The rearrangement links TRBV28 to TRBJ1-2; the D is unclear. The germline V gene encodes CDR1 MDHEN and CDR2 SYDVKM. Trimming pared 3 bases from V and 3 bases from J, leaving 14 bases between. The CDR3 is 15 amino acids. The DNA for the CDR3 is TGTGCCAGCAGTTTCGGATCCCCTACGTACTATGGCTACACCTTC. It yields the protein CASSFGSPTYYGYTF.

V is TRBV13 and J is TRBJ2-5; TRBD1 matches at 9 bases. Germline V lookup: CDR1 PRHDT, CDR2 FYEKMQ (reference sequence). The J segment lost 7 bases and the V segment lost 5 bases, leaving 17 bases of the junction unmatched. CDR3 length equals 17 residues. In DNA, the CDR3 is TGTGCCAGCAGCGACGACCCCGGGACAGGGAGAGAGGGGACCCAGTACTTC. Its protein product is CASSDDPGTGREGTQYF.

This clonotype appeared many times. The CDR3 bases are TGCAGTGCTAGAGACGCCCTTGGACCAGGGGAGCAGTACTTC. Encoded protein: CSARDALGPGEQYF. This rearrangement joins TRBV20-1 to TRBJ2-7; the D gene is possibly TRBD1 (5 bases). Germline assignment: CDR1 DFQATT and CDR2 SNEGSKA (reference sequence). The CDR3 runs to 14 residues. V lost 0 bases and J 7 bases, leaving 16 bases between the germline ends.

In this sample, this clonotype turned up a few times. The genes are TRBV5-1 and TRBJ1-1, with D perhaps TRBD1 (5 bases). Germline CDR1 reads SGHRS; CDR2 reads YFSETQ. V lost 0 bases to trimming and J lost 1 base, with 7 bases between them. This CDR3 spans 14 amino acids. CDR3 nucleotide sequence: TGCGCCAGCAGCTTGGCTACAGGGAACACTGAAGCTTTCTTT. Translating it yields CASSLATGNTEAFF.

In the case of this clonotype: At one end the junction does not follow the germline gene, possibly because of a read error. The J gene is TRBJ1-4, the V gene TRBV12-3 or TRBV12-4; D is unclear. The CDR3 contains 14 residues. This CDR3 is CDSSSLTVNEKLFF. In DNA, the CDR3 is TGTGACAGCAGTTCCCTGACCGTTAATGAAAAACTGTTTTTT.

This clonotype was detected ten times or more. This sequence joins TRBV7-2 and TRBJ2-3; D ambiguous. CDR1 and CDR2 (germline): SGHTA, FQGNSA. The length of the CDR3 is 13 residues. Trimming took off 2 bases at V and 4 bases at J, with 7 bases between the two ends. The CDR3 DNA is TGTGCCAGCAGCTTATCTTTCGCAGATACGCAGTATTTT. Translating it yields CASSLSFADTQYF.

This clonotype has at least ten counts. The chain links TRBV6-2 or TRBV6-3 to TRBJ1-1; D gene uncertain. Germline values: CDR1 MNHEY, CDR2 SVGEGT. V lost 4 bases and J 1 base, leaving 13 bases between the germline ends. The CDR3 loop spans 15 amino acids. This CDR3 reads CASSWQWAKNTEAFF. Written as DNA, the CDR3 is TGTGCCAGCAGTTGGCAGTGGGCTAAGAACACTGAAGCTTTCTTT.

The count of this clonotype is one. The rearrangement links TRBV9 to TRBJ2-3, with D maybe TRBD1 (6 bases). V lost 6 bases and J 0 bases, leaving 11 bases between the germline ends. The CDR3 totals 14 residues. Germline assignment: CDR1 SGDLS and CDR2 YYNGEE. For the CDR3, the DNA is TGTGCCAGCACCCTGGACAGTAGCACAGATACGCAGTATTTT. Translating it yields CASTLDSSTDTQYF.

The rearrangement joins TRBV5-1 to TRBJ1-1; D not certain. Germline V gene sequence: CDR1 SGHRS, CDR2 YFSETQ. The V and J ends lost 3 bases and 5 bases respectively, with 5 bases between them. CDR3 size: 11 residues. The CDR3 DNA reads as TGCGCCAGCAGCTCCCAGACTGAAGCTTTCTTT. Translating it yields CASSSQTEAFF.

V is TRBV4-3 and J is TRBJ2-1, with TRBD2 matching 9 bases. V lost 0 bases and J lost 9; bases outside the gene matches: 15. CDR1 and CDR2 from the germline V gene are LGHNA and YSLEER. CDR3 length equals 18 residues. Written as DNA, the CDR3 is TGCGCCAGCAGCCAAGATCTTGGCGGGGGGGCTCTTGGGGGTGAGCAGTTCTTC. Translating it yields CASSQDLGGGALGGEQFF.

This rearrangement joins TRBV7-3 to TRBJ2-2; D remains unclear. Germline V lookup: CDR1 SGHTA, CDR2 FQGTGA. This CDR3 has 12 residues. V was pared by 4 bases and J by 6 bases, with 6 bases between. In DNA, the CDR3 is TGTGCCAGCAGCTCGGCTTCCGGGGAGCTGTTTTTT. Its translation is CASSSASGELFF.

This clonotype was observed a handful of times. The V gene is TRBV20-1, the J gene TRBJ2-1; 8 positions agree with TRBD2. This CDR3 spans 16 amino acids. V lost 5 bases, J lost 5 bases, and 14 bases stayed unmatched. CDR1 and CDR2 from the germline V gene are DFQATT and SNEGSKA (reference sequence). The CDR3 region has the DNA TGCAGTGCTCCCCGGGGGGGGGCAAGGCTCCACAATGAGCAGTTCTTC. Translation: CSAPRGGARLHNEQFF.